These 7 T cell receptor beta chains were sequenced from one sample in a study of response to subunit inactivated influenza vaccine. TCRdb re-derived calls from the RT-PCR reads in MiXCR, one entry per CDR3 protein. Among a few hundred thousand distinct CDR3 sequences, under 8.5% were seen once, and the ten largest hold about an eighth. The sample was PBMCs from blood, taken less than 30 months after vaccination. These receptors originate from a man aged 45-69 years who received an inactivated influenza vaccine.

This clonotype was recorded at least ten times. V and J are TRBV18 and TRBJ2-2; D unclear. Germline V gene sequence: CDR1 KGHSH, CDR2 LQKENI. V shed 6 bases and J shed 0 bases, with 11 bases lying between them. The CDR3 has 15 amino acids. For the CDR3, the DNA is TGTGCCAGCTCTTCGGACCAATCGAACACCGGGGAGCTGTTTTTT. It encodes CASSSDQSNTGELFF.

This clonotype was recorded a few times. The gene calls are TRBV9 and TRBJ2-1, with D maybe TRBD2 (6 bases). The length of the CDR3 is 16 residues. Trimming removed 0 bases at V and 3 bases at J, with 13 bases between. Looked up from germline, CDR1 is SGDLS and CDR2 is YYNGEE. The CDR3 sequence: CASSVDDSGFYNEQFF. DNA for the CDR3: TGTGCCAGCAGCGTAGATGATAGCGGCTTCTACAATGAGCAGTTCTTC. Full variable domain (outside the CDR3, taken from reference TRBV9 and TRBJ2-1): DSGVTQTPKHLITATGQRVTLRCSPRSGDLSVYWYQQSLDQGLQFLIQYYNGEERAKGNILERFSAQQFPDLHSELNLSSLELGDSALYFCASSVDDSGFYNEQFFGPGTRLTVL.

A few counts support this clonotype. This chain links TRBV7-2 with TRBJ1-3; no firm D call. Trimming stripped 1 base from V and 6 bases from J, with 13 bases between. This CDR3 is built from 15 residues. The V gene's germline CDR1 is SGHTA and CDR2 FQGNSA. CDR3 region: CASSLGLKEENTIYF. CDR3 in DNA: TGTGCCAGCAGCTTAGGGTTAAAAGAGGAAAACACCATATATTTT.

The V call is TRBV20-1, the J call TRBJ1-1; D is unresolved. Germline V gene sequence: CDR1 DFQATT, CDR2 SNEGSKA (reference sequence). Trimming cost V 3 bases and J 1 base, with 9 bases left between them. The CDR3 is 13 residues long. CDR3 sequence: CSARSTANTEAFF. The DNA of the CDR3 is TGCAGTGCTAGGTCGACGGCGAACACTGAAGCTTTCTTT.

About this clonotype: At one end the junction does not follow the germline gene, possibly because of a read error. The gene calls are TRBV10-3 and TRBJ2-7, with D perhaps matching TRBD1 (6 bases). In germline, CDR1 is ENHRY, CDR2 SYGVKD. There are 13 residues in the CDR3. The CDR3 spells CSMALGDTYEQYF. CDR3 coding DNA: TGTTCCATGGCCCTAGGGGACACCTACGAGCAGTACTTC.

V usage is TRBV11-2 and J usage is TRBJ2-1; the match to TRBD2 covers 10 bases. Losses at the gene ends were 4 bases for V and 4 bases for J; bases not matched to a gene: 7. Germline loops: CDR1 SGHAT, CDR2 FQNNGV. The CDR3 spans 16 residues. The CDR3 region has the DNA TGTGCCAGCAGCTCCTATCTAGCGGGAGCATACAATGAGCAGTTCTTC. Its translation is CASSSYLAGAYNEQFF.

This clonotype was counted only a few times. This rearrangement joins TRBV6-2 or TRBV6-3 to TRBJ1-5; D perhaps matches TRBD1 (5 bases). V dropped 5 bases and J dropped 6 bases, with 14 bases sitting between them. Germline V CDR1 and CDR2: MNHEY, SVGEGT. The CDR3 spans 14 residues. DNA of the CDR3: TGTGCCAGCAGTCAACCAAGCGGGGGTCAGCCCCAGCATTTT. Translation: CASSQPSGGQPQHF.